Here is one TCR beta chain with its context. The sample originates from a study of beta chain features in type 1 diabetes. Every isolated RNA sample was fully reverse transcribed, so sequencing captured expressed TCRB transcripts. Method: immunoSEQ multiplex PCR; TCRdb's copy keeps in-frame clones and lacks some. The table has fewer than 550,000 clones, about 10% seen once. This CDR3 comprises 14 residues. Germline V gives CDR1 MNHEY, CDR2 SVGAGI. V lost 6 bases, J lost 0 bases, and 10 bases lay in between. This chain links TRBV6-5 with TRBJ2-3, with unresolved D. Specimen: naive CD4+ T cells from blood. The receptor's source is a woman aged 18 to 35 in good health. This chain's CDR3 is CASSTLPSTDTQYF. CDR3 DNA sequence: TGTGCCAGCAGCACCTTACCCAGCACAGATACGCAGTATTTT.